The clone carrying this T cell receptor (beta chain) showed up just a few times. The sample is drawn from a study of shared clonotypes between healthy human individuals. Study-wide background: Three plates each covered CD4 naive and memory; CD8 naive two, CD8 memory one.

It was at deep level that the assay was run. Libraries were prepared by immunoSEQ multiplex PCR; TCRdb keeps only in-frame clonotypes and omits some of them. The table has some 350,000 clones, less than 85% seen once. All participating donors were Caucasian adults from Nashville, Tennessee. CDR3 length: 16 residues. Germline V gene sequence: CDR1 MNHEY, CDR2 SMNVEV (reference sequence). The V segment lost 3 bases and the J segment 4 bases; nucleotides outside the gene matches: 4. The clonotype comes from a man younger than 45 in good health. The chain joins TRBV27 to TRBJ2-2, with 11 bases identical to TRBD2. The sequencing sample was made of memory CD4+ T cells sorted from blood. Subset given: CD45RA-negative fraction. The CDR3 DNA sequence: TGTGCCAGCAGTTTTAGCGGGAGGGCTCGCACCGGGGAGCTGTTTTTT. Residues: CASSFSGRARTGELFF.